A selection of T cell receptor beta chains follows, all from one sample in a study of T cell repertoires in cytomegalovirus infection. TCRdb processed the reads anew with MiXCR; each CDR3 protein has one entry. The table has fewer than 350,000 distinct CDR3 sequences, 8% to 9.5% seen once. The sample comprised PBMCs. Receptors were obtained from a human donor in good health (CMV status not recorded). Some clones in this sample may be carry-over from other donors' samples. Both conserved end residues are part of each CDR3. Fields, in order: D gene, clone size, V gene, J gene, CDR3 DNA, CDR3 protein. D genes are given only for firm matches. Size is stated for part of the rows, as once, few or many counts, or as a class when the clone is expanded.

d_call: -; clone_size: many; v_call: TRBV7-2; j_call: TRBJ2-7; cdr3_nt: TGTGCCAGCACTGACCGGTGGGGGGACCGCTACGAGCAGTACTTC; cdr3_aa: CASTDRWGDRYEQYF
d_call: TRBD1; clone_size: -; v_call: TRBV19; j_call: TRBJ1-2; cdr3_nt: TGTGCCAGTAGGGGACCGGGACAGCTCAACTATGGCTACACCTTC; cdr3_aa: CASRGPGQLNYGYTF
d_call: -; clone_size: many; v_call: TRBV7-2; j_call: TRBJ1-4; cdr3_nt: TGTGCCAGCAGCCCGAGAGGGTTGGAACTGTTTTTT; cdr3_aa: CASSPRGLELFF
d_call: -; clone_size: few; v_call: TRBV11-1; j_call: TRBJ2-2; cdr3_nt: TGTGCCAGCAGCTTACCGGTCGGGGACCCGATGGGTACCGGGGAGCTGTTTTTT; cdr3_aa: CASSLPVGDPMGTGELFF
d_call: -; clone_size: many; v_call: TRBV7-2; j_call: TRBJ1-3; cdr3_nt: TGTGCCAGCAGTCCCCGCAAACTTGGAAACACCATATATTTT; cdr3_aa: CASSPRKLGNTIYF
d_call: -; clone_size: -; v_call: TRBV6-2/TRBV6-3; j_call: TRBJ1-2; cdr3_nt: TGTGCCAGCAGTTACCGGGACCACTATGGCTACACCTTC; cdr3_aa: CASSYRDHYGYTF
d_call: -; clone_size: -; v_call: TRBV7-3; j_call: TRBJ2-1; cdr3_nt: TGTGCCAGCAGCTTGCCATCGATCAGCCATGAGCAGTTCTTC; cdr3_aa: CASSLPSISHEQFF
d_call: TRBD1; clone_size: -; v_call: TRBV18; j_call: TRBJ1-2; cdr3_nt: TGTGCCAGCTCACCCAAGACAGGGATGAGCTACACCTTC; cdr3_aa: CASSPKTGMSYTF
d_call: -; clone_size: -; v_call: TRBV19; j_call: TRBJ2-3; cdr3_nt: TGTGCCAGTAGTATGTTGTCGGGCGCAGATACGCAGTATTTT; cdr3_aa: CASSMLSGADTQYF
d_call: -; clone_size: many; v_call: TRBV7-2; j_call: TRBJ1-5; cdr3_nt: TGTGCCAGCAGCTTAACGGACAGCCTCAATCAGCCCCAGCATTTT; cdr3_aa: CASSLTDSLNQPQHF
d_call: -; clone_size: many; v_call: TRBV3-1; j_call: TRBJ2-3; cdr3_nt: TGTGCCAGCAGCCAAGGGTACGATGACTTCACAGATACGCAGTATTTT; cdr3_aa: CASSQGYDDFTDTQYF
d_call: TRBD2; clone_size: -; v_call: TRBV5-1; j_call: TRBJ2-2; cdr3_nt: TGCGCCAGCAGCCCCGGGGGGGGATCCGGGGAGCTGTTTTTT; cdr3_aa: CASSPGGGSGELFF
d_call: -; clone_size: many; v_call: TRBV7-9; j_call: TRBJ2-7; cdr3_nt: TGTGCCAGCAGCTTAGCGAGCCAGGCCTACGAGCAGTACTTC; cdr3_aa: CASSLASQAYEQYF
d_call: -; clone_size: many; v_call: TRBV7-3; j_call: TRBJ2-1; cdr3_nt: TGTGCCAGCAGCTTAACTACAGTAGGAAATGAGCAGTTCTTC; cdr3_aa: CASSLTTVGNEQFF
d_call: -; clone_size: many; v_call: TRBV7-6; j_call: TRBJ2-7; cdr3_nt: TGTGCCAGCAGTCCAGAACGAGGGTTCTCCTACGAGCAGTACTTC; cdr3_aa: CASSPERGFSYEQYF
d_call: TRBD2; clone_size: -; v_call: TRBV2; j_call: TRBJ2-3; cdr3_nt: TGTGCCAGCAGGAGCGGGGGCTCAGATATGCAGTATTTT; cdr3_aa: CASRSGGSDMQYF
d_call: -; clone_size: -; v_call: TRBV19; j_call: TRBJ1-1; cdr3_nt: TGTGCCAGTAAGGAGACAGGCGGTCGGGGGGAAGCTTTCTTT; cdr3_aa: CASKETGGRGEAFF
d_call: TRBD1; clone_size: -; v_call: TRBV7-9; j_call: TRBJ2-7; cdr3_nt: TGTGCCAGCAGCCCCGGACAGGGGGAGCAGTACTTC; cdr3_aa: CASSPGQGEQYF
d_call: -; clone_size: -; v_call: TRBV7-4; j_call: TRBJ1-2; cdr3_nt: TGTGCCAGCAGCGAGTGGTCAGGGGACTATGGCTACACCTTC; cdr3_aa: CASSEWSGDYGYTF
d_call: -; clone_size: -; v_call: TRBV27; j_call: TRBJ2-1; cdr3_nt: TGTGCCAGCAGTTTAAAGGGGCTAGCGCTTGAGCAGTTCTTC; cdr3_aa: CASSLKGLALEQFF
d_call: -; clone_size: many; v_call: TRBV25-1; j_call: TRBJ1-2; cdr3_nt: TGTGCCAGCAGTGCGGGGTCTGGCTATGGCTACACCTTC; cdr3_aa: CASSAGSGYGYTF
d_call: -; clone_size: few; v_call: TRBV28; j_call: TRBJ1-1; cdr3_nt: TGTGCCAGCAGTTTAAACCAGAACACTGAAGCTTTCTTT; cdr3_aa: CASSLNQNTEAFF
d_call: TRBD2; clone_size: many; v_call: TRBV5-4; j_call: TRBJ2-3; cdr3_nt: TGTGCCAGCAGGGCGGGGGGCTCGGGGGATACGCAGTATTTT; cdr3_aa: CASRAGGSGDTQYF
d_call: -; clone_size: -; v_call: TRBV18; j_call: TRBJ1-1; cdr3_nt: TGTGCCAGCTCACCACTTCGAATTACAACGAACACTGAAGCTTTCTTT; cdr3_aa: CASSPLRITTNTEAFF
d_call: -; clone_size: -; v_call: TRBV7-2; j_call: TRBJ2-3; cdr3_nt: TGTGCCAGCAGCTCCTCCGCGACAGTCAGCACAGATACGCAGTATTTT; cdr3_aa: CASSSSATVSTDTQYF
d_call: TRBD2; clone_size: few; v_call: TRBV7-2; j_call: TRBJ2-5; cdr3_nt: TGTGCCAGCAGCCCGCTGACTAGCGGGGGGGCGGAGACCCAGTACTTC; cdr3_aa: CASSPLTSGGAETQYF
d_call: -; clone_size: many; v_call: TRBV7-2; j_call: TRBJ1-5; cdr3_nt: TGTGCCAGCAGCTTAGCGGTCCGGGACGGTAATCAGCCCCAGCATTTT; cdr3_aa: CASSLAVRDGNQPQHF
d_call: -; clone_size: few; v_call: TRBV7-7; j_call: TRBJ2-5; cdr3_nt: TGTGCCAGCAGCCGGAGGGGGAGGCAAGAGACCCAGTACTTC; cdr3_aa: CASSRRGRQETQYF
d_call: TRBD2; clone_size: -; v_call: TRBV19; j_call: TRBJ2-2; cdr3_nt: TGTGCCAGTAGTGTCGGACTAGTGGCCGGGGAGCTGTTTTTT; cdr3_aa: CASSVGLVAGELFF
d_call: -; clone_size: -; v_call: TRBV27; j_call: TRBJ2-3; cdr3_nt: TGTGCCAGCAGTTTAAGGCTGGGGCGTAGAGTTCCAGATACGCAGTATTTT; cdr3_aa: CASSLRLGRRVPDTQYF
d_call: -; clone_size: -; v_call: TRBV7-3; j_call: TRBJ2-7; cdr3_nt: TGTGCCAGCAGCTTATTTGGGGGATCTTCCTACGAGCAGTACTTC; cdr3_aa: CASSLFGGSSYEQYF
d_call: -; clone_size: many; v_call: TRBV7-2; j_call: TRBJ2-7; cdr3_nt: TGTGCCAGCAGCACCGACCACTCCTACGAGCAGTACTTC; cdr3_aa: CASSTDHSYEQYF
d_call: -; clone_size: many; v_call: TRBV7-2; j_call: TRBJ2-1; cdr3_nt: TGTGCCAGCACCCCGGAGGCCACCCGAAATGAGCAGTTCTTC; cdr3_aa: CASTPEATRNEQFF
d_call: TRBD1; clone_size: few; v_call: TRBV7-6; j_call: TRBJ2-1; cdr3_nt: TGTGCCAGCAGCTTAAGGGGGCTTAACAATGAGCAGTTCTTC; cdr3_aa: CASSLRGLNNEQFF
d_call: -; clone_size: few; v_call: TRBV5-5; j_call: TRBJ2-3; cdr3_nt: TGTGCCAGCAGATGGGACTTCACAGATACGCAGTATTTT; cdr3_aa: CASRWDFTDTQYF
d_call: TRBD1; clone_size: -; v_call: TRBV20-1; j_call: TRBJ1-1; cdr3_nt: TGCAGTGCTCACCACAGGGGTACTGAAGCTTTCTTT; cdr3_aa: CSAHHRGTEAFF
d_call: TRBD1; clone_size: many; v_call: TRBV7-2; j_call: TRBJ2-4; cdr3_nt: TGTGCCAGCAGCTTAGGACAGGGGGCAAACATTCAGTACTTC; cdr3_aa: CASSLGQGANIQYF
d_call: TRBD2; clone_size: many; v_call: TRBV7-6; j_call: TRBJ2-3; cdr3_nt: TGTGCCAGCCGAAACCCGGGCCTAGCGGATAGCACAGATACGCAGTATTTT; cdr3_aa: CASRNPGLADSTDTQYF
d_call: -; clone_size: -; v_call: TRBV13; j_call: TRBJ2-5; cdr3_nt: TGTGCCAGCAGCTTAGTACGGGGTTTGGGGGAGACCCAGTACTTC; cdr3_aa: CASSLVRGLGETQYF
d_call: -; clone_size: few; v_call: TRBV28; j_call: TRBJ1-5; cdr3_nt: TGTGCCAGCAATAACATGCGGGGGAACAATCAGCCCCAGCATTTT; cdr3_aa: CASNNMRGNNQPQHF
d_call: TRBD1; clone_size: few; v_call: TRBV7-9; j_call: TRBJ2-7; cdr3_nt: TGTGCCAGCAGCTTAGTCCTTGGGACAGGAATCCCCTACGAGCAGTACTTC; cdr3_aa: CASSLVLGTGIPYEQYF
d_call: -; clone_size: few; v_call: TRBV27; j_call: TRBJ1-1; cdr3_nt: TGTGCCAGCAGTTCCCGGTCCAGGAGAGGAACTGAAGCTTTCTTT; cdr3_aa: CASSSRSRRGTEAFF
d_call: -; clone_size: -; v_call: TRBV20-1; j_call: TRBJ1-5; cdr3_nt: TGCAGTGCCATTAGGGGGGCGAACCAGCCCCAGCATTTT; cdr3_aa: CSAIRGANQPQHF
d_call: -; clone_size: few; v_call: TRBV5-1; j_call: TRBJ2-2; cdr3_nt: TGCGCCAGCAGCTTGGGAGTTGGACCCGGGGAGCTGTTTTTT; cdr3_aa: CASSLGVGPGELFF
d_call: TRBD2; clone_size: -; v_call: TRBV6-6; j_call: TRBJ2-3; cdr3_nt: TGTGCCAGCAGGAGGACTAGCGGGAGTTTCACAGATACGCAGTATTTT; cdr3_aa: CASRRTSGSFTDTQYF
d_call: -; clone_size: few; v_call: TRBV18; j_call: TRBJ1-4; cdr3_nt: TGTGCCAGCTCACCGCAGACATTGTCGGAAAAACTGTTTTTT; cdr3_aa: CASSPQTLSEKLFF
d_call: -; clone_size: many; v_call: TRBV6-1; j_call: TRBJ2-7; cdr3_nt: TGTGCCAGCAGTCAGAAGGGGGTGGACTACGAGCAGTACTTC; cdr3_aa: CASSQKGVDYEQYF
d_call: -; clone_size: -; v_call: TRBV28; j_call: TRBJ1-1; cdr3_nt: TGTGCCAGCAGGCGATCCCCTTTGAGGGGGGCGGTTGAAGCTTTCTTT; cdr3_aa: CASRRSPLRGAVEAFF